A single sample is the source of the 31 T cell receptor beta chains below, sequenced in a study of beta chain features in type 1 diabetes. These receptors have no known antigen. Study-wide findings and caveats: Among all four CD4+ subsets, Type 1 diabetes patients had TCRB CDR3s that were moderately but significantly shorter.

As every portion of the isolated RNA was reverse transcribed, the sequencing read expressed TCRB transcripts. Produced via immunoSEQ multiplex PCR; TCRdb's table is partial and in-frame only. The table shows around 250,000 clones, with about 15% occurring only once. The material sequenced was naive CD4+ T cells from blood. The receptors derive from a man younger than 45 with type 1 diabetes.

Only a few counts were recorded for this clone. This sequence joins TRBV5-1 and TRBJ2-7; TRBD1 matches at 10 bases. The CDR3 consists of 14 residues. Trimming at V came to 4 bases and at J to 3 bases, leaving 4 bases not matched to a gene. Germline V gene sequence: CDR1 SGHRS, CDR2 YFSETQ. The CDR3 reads CASSRDRGDYEQYF. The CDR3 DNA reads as TGCGCCAGCAGCAGGGACAGGGGAGACTACGAGCAGTACTTC.

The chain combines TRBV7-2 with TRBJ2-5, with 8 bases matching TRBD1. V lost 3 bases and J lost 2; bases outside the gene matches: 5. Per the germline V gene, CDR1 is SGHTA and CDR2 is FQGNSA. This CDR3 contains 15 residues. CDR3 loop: CASSLGQVFQETQYF. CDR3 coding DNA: TGTGCCAGCAGCTTGGGACAGGTCTTTCAAGAGACCCAGTACTTC.

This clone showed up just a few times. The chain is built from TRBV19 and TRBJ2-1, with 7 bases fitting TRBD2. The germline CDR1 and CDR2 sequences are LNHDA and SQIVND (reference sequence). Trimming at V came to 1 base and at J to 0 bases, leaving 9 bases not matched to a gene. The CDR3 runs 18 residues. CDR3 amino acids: CASSIGGRARGSYNEQFF. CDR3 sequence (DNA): TGTGCCAGTAGTATAGGGGGGAGGGCGCGCGGCTCCTACAATGAGCAGTTCTTC.

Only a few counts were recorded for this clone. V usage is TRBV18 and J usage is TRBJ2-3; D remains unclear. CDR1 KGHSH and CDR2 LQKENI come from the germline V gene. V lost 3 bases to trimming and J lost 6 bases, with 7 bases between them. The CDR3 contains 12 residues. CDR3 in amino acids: CASSPAVDTQYF. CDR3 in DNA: TGTGCCAGCTCACCGGCTGTTGATACGCAGTATTTT.

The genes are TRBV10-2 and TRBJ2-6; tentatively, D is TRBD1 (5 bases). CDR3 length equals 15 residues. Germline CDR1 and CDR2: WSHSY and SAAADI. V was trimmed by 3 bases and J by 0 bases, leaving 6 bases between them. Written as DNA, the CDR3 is TGCGCCAGCAGTGAAGGACACTCTGGGGCCAACGTCCTGACTTTC. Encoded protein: CASSEGHSGANVLTF.

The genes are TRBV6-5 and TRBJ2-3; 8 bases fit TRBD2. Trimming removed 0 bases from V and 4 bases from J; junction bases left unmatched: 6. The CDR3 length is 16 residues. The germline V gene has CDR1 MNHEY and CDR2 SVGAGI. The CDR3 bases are TGTGCCAGCAGTTACTCGAGCGGGAGTTGGGCAGATACGCAGTATTTT. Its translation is CASSYSSGSWADTQYF.

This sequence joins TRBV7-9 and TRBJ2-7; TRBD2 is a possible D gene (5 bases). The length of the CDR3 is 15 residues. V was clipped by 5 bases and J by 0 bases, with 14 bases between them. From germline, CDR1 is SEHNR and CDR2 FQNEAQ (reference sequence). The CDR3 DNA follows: TGTGCCAGCAGCCCCGCGGTGGGGAGCTCCTACGAGCAGTACTTC. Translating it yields CASSPAVGSSYEQYF.

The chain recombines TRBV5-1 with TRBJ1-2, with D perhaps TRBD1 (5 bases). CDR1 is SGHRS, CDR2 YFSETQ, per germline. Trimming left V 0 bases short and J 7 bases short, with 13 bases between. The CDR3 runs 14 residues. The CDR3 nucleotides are TGCGCCAGCAGCTTGGAGGAGGGGCAGGTTGGCTACACCTTC. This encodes CASSLEEGQVGYTF.

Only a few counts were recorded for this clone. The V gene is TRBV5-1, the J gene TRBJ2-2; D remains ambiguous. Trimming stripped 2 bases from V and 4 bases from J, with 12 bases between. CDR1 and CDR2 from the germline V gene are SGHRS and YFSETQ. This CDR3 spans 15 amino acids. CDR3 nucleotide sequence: TGCGCCAGCAGCTTAAATTCCGAGGCCACCGGGGAGCTGTTTTTT. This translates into CASSLNSEATGELFF.

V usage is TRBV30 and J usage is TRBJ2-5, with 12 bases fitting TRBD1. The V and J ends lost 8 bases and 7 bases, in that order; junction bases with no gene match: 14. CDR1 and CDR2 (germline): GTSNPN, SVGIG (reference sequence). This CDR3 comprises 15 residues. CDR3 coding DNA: TGTGCCGGCCAAGGGGGACAGGGGGCAAAGCGGACCCAGTACTTC. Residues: CAGQGGQGAKRTQYF.

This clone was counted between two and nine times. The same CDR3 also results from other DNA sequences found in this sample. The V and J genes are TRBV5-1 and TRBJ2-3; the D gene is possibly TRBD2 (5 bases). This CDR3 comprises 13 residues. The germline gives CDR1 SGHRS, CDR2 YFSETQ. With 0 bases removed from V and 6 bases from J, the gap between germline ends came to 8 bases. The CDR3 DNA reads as TGCGCCAGCAGCTTGGCCGGGGAGGATACGCAGTATTTT. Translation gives CASSLAGEDTQYF.

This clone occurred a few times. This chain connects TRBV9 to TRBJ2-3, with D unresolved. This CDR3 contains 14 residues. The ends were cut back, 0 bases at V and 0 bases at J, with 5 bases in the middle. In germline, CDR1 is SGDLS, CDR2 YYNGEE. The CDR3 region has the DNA TGTGCCAGCAGCGTAGGCCGGAGCACAGATACGCAGTATTTT. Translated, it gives CASSVGRSTDTQYF.

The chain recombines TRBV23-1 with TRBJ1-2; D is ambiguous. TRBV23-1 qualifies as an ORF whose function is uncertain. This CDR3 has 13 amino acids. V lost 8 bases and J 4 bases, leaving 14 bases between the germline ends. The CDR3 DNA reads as TGCGCCAGCCTGGTTGAGGAGGCCTATGGCTACACCTTC. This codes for CASLVEEAYGYTF.

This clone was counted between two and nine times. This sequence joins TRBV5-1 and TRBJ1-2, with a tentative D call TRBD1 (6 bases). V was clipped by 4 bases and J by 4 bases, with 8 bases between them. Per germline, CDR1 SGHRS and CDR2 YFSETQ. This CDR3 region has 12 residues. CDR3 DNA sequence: TGCGCCAGCAGCCCGGACAGCTATGGCTACACCTTC. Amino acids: CASSPDSYGYTF.

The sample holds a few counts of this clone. As DNA, the CDR3 is TGTGCCTGGAGCGGCTCAGGGGGCGGTAAGCAGTTCTTC. Protein sequence: CAWSGSGGGKQFF. The chain recombines TRBV30 with TRBJ2-1, with 8 bases aligning to TRBD1. The CDR3 is 13 amino acids. V trimming: 3 bases; J trimming: 11 bases; junction bases outside the gene matches: 9. Germline assignment: CDR1 GTSNPN and CDR2 SVGIG (reference sequence).

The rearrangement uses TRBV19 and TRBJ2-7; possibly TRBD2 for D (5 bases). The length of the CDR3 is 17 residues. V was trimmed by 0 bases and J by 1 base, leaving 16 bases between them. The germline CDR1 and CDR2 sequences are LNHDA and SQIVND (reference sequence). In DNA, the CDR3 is TGTGCCAGTAGTATAGATGGATCGACGGGATTGTCCTACGAGCAGTACTTC. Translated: CASSIDGSTGLSYEQYF.

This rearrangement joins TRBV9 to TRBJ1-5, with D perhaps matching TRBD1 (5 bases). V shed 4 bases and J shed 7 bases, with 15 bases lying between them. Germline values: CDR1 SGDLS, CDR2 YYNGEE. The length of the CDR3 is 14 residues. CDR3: CASSKGPSEQPQHF. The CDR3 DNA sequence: TGTGCCAGCAGCAAGGGGCCATCGGAGCAGCCCCAGCATTTT.

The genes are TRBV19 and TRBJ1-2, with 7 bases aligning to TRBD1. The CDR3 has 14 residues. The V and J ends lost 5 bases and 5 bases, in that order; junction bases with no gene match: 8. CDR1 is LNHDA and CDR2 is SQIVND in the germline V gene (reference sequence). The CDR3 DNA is TGTGCCAGTAGTGCGCAGGGGACAGCGTATGGCTACACCTTC. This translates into CASSAQGTAYGYTF.

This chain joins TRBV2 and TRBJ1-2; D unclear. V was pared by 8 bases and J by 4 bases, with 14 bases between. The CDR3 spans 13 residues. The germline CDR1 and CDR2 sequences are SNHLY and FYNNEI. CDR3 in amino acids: CASLRGVGYGYTF. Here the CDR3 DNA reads TGTGCCAGCCTCCGCGGGGTAGGCTATGGCTACACCTTC.

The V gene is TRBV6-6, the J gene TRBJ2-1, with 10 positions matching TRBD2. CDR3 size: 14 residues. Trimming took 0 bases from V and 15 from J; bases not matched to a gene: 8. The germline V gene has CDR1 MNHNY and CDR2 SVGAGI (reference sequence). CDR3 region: CASSYSRGLAGVFF. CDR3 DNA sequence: TGTGCCAGCAGTTACTCTAGGGGCCTAGCGGGGGTGTTCTTC.

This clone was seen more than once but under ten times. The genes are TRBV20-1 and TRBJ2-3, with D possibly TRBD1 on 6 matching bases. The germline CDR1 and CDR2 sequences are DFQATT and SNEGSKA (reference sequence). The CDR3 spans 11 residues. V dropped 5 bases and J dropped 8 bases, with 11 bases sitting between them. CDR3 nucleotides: TGCAGTGCTCGGACAGACAGTACGCAGTATTTT. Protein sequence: CSARTDSTQYF.

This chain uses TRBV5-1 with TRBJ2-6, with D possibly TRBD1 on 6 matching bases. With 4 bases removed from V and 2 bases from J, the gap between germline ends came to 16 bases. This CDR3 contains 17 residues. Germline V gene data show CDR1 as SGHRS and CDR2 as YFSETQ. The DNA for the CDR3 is TGCGCCAGCAGCACGGGACAACAAAGGACTGGGGCCAACGTCCTGACTTTC. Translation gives CASSTGQQRTGANVLTF.

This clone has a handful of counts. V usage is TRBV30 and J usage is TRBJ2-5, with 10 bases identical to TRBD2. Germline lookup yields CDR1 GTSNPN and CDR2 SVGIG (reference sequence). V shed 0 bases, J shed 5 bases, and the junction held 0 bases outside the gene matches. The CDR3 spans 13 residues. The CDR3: CAWSVTSGETQYF. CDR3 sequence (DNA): TGTGCCTGGAGTGTGACTAGCGGGGAGACCCAGTACTTC. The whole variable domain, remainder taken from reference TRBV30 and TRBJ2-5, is SQTIHQWPATLVQPVGSPLSLECTVEGTSNPNLYWYRQAAGRGLQLLFYSVGIGQISSEVPQNLSASRPQDRQFILSSKKLLLSDSGFYLCAWSVTSGETQYFGPGTRLLVL.

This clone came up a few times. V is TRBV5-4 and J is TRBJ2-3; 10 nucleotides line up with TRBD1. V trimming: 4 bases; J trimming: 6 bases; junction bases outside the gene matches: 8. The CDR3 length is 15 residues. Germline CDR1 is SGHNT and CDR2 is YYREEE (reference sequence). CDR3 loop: CASSQVTGGADTQYF. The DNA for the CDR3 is TGTGCCAGCAGCCAGGTGACAGGGGGCGCGGATACGCAGTATTTT. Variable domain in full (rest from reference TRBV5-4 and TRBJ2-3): ETGVTQSPTHLIKTRGQQVTLRCSSQSGHNTVSWYQQALGQGPQFIFQYYREEENGRGNFPPRFSGLQFPNYSSELNVNALELDDSALYLCASSQVTGGADTQYFGPGTRLTVL.

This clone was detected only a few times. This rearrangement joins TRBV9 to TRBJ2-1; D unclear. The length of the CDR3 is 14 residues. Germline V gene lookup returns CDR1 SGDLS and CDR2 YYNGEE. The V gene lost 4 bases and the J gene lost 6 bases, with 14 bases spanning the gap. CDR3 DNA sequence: TGTGCCAGCAGCCCCTCTAGAACAATCAATGAGCAGTTCTTC. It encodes CASSPSRTINEQFF.

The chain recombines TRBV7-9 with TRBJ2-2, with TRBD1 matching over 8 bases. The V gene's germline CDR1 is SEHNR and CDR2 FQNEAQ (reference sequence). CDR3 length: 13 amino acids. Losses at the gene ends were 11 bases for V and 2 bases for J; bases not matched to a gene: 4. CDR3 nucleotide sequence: TGTGCCCATGGACAGGGAAACACCGGGGAGCTGTTTTTT. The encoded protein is CAHGQGNTGELFF.

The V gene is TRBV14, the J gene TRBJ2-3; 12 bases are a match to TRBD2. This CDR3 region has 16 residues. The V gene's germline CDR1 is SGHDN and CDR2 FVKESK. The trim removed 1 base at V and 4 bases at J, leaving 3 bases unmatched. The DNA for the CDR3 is TGTGCCAGCAGCCAAGTACTAGCGGGAGGCTCAGATACGCAGTATTTT. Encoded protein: CASSQVLAGGSDTQYF.

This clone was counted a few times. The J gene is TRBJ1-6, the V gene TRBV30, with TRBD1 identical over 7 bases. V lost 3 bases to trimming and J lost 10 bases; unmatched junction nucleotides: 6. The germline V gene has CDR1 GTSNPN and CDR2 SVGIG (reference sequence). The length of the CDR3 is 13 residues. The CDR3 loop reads CAWRIDRASPLHF. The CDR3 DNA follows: TGTGCCTGGAGGATCGACAGGGCCTCACCCCTCCACTTT.

The CDR3 DNA reads TGTGCCACCAGCAGAGGCCAGGGCAACACTGAAGCTTTCTTT. It translates to CATSRGQGNTEAFF. The rearrangement joins TRBV15 to TRBJ1-1, with a possible D match to TRBD1 (5 bases). V shed 1 base and J shed 2 bases, with 8 bases lying between them. CDR1 and CDR2 (germline): LNHNV, YYDKDF (reference sequence). CDR3 length: 14 amino acids.

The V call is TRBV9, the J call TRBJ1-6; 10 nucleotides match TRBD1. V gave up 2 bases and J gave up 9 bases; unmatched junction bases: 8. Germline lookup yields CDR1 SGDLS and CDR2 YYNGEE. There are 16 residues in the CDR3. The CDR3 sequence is CASSVGQGQGTSPLHF. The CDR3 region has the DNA TGTGCCAGCAGCGTGGGACAGGGACAGGGGACTTCACCCCTCCACTTT.

The CDR3 DNA sequence: TGTGCCAGCAGGAGGACAGGGAACGATGAGCAGTTCTTC. Translated, it gives CASRRTGNDEQFF. V and J are TRBV6-1 and TRBJ2-1; 8 bases line up with TRBD1. The CDR3 extends over 13 amino acids. CDR1 MNHNS and CDR2 SASEGT come from the germline V gene. With 6 bases clipped from V and 8 bases from J, the junction kept 6 bases outside the gene matches.